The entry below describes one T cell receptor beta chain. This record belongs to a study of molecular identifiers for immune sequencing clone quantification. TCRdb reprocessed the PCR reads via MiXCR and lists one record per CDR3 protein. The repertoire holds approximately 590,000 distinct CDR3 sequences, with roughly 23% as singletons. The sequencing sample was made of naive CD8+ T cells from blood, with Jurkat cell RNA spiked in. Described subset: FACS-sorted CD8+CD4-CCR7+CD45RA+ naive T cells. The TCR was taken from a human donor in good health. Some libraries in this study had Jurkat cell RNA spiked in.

The CDR3 nucleotides read TGTGCCAGCAGCTTAGACGTGAACACCGGGGAGCTGTTTTTT. Translation gives CASSLDVNTGELFF. V is TRBV7-8 and J is TRBJ2-2; no reliable D call. The CDR3 contains 14 residues. Germline CDR1 reads SGHVS; CDR2 reads FQNEAQ. Trimming removed 1 base from V and 1 base from J, with 4 bases in between. The full variable domain, its missing parts supplied by reference TRBV7-8 and TRBJ2-2, is GAGVSQSPRYKVAKRGQDVALRCDPISGHVSLFWYQQALGQGPEFLTYFQNEAQLDKSGLPSDRFFAERPEGSVSTLKIQRTQQEDSAVYLCASSLDVNTGELFFGEGSRLTVL.